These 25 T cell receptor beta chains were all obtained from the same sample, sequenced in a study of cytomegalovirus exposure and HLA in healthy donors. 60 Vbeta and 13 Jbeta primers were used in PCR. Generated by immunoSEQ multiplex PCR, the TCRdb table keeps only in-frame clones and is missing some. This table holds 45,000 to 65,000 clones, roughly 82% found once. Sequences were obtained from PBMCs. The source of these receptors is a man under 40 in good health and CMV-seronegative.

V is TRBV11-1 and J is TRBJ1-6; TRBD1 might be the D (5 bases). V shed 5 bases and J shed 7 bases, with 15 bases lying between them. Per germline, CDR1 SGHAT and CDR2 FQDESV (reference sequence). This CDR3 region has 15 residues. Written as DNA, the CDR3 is TGTGCCAGCAGCGCCCGGACAAATTCAAATTCACCCCTCCACTTT. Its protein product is CASSARTNSNSPLHF.

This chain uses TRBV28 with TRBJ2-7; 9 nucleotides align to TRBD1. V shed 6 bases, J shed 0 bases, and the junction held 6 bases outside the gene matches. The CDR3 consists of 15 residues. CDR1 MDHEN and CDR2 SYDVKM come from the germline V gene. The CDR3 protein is CASSYDRGSSYEQYF. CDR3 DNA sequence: TGTGCCAGCAGCTATGACAGGGGGAGCTCCTACGAGCAGTACTTC. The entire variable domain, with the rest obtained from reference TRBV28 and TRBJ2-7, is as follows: DVKVTQSSRYLVKRTGEKVFLECVQDMDHENMFWYRQDPGLGLRLIYFSYDVKMKEKGDIPEGYSVSREKKERFSLILESASTNQTSMYLCASSYDRGSSYEQYFGPGTRLTVT.

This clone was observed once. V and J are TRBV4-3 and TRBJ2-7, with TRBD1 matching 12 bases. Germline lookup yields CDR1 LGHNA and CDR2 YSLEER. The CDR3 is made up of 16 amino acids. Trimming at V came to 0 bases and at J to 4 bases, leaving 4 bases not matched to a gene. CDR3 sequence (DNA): TGCGCCAGCAGCCAAGAGGGACAGGGGGCTCGATACGAGCAGTACTTC. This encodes CASSQEGQGARYEQYF.

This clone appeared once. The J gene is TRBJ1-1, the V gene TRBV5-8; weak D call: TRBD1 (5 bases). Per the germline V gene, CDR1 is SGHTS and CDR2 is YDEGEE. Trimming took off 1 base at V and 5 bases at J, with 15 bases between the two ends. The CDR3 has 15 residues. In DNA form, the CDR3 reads TGTGCCAGCAGCTTGCGGCAGGGAAGATGGACTGAAGCTTTCTTT. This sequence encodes CASSLRQGRWTEAFF.

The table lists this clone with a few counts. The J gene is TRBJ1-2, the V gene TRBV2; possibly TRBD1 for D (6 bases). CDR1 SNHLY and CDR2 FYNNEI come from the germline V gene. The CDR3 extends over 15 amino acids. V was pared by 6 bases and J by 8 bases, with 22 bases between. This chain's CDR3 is CASREKSTGYTGYTF. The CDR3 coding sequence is TGTGCCAGCAGGGAAAAGTCTACAGGGTATACGGGCTACACCTTC.

CDR3 sequence reads: CASSFAGTGVERRQFF. CDR3 bases: TGTGCCAGCAGTTTCGCCGGGACAGGGGTGGAGCGGAGGCAGTTCTTC. The chain is built from TRBV6-5 and TRBJ2-1, with TRBD1 matching 10 bases. Germline-derived CDR1 and CDR2 are MNHEY and SVGAGI. V was clipped by 4 bases and J by 12 bases; unmatched bases: 15. This CDR3 region has 16 residues.

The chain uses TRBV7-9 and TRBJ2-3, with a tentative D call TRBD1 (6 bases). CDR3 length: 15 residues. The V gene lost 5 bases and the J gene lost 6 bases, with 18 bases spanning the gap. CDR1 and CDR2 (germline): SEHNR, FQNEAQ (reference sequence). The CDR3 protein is CASSPAVVGADTQYF. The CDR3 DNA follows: TGTGCCAGCAGCCCAGCGGTTGTGGGGGCGGATACGCAGTATTTT. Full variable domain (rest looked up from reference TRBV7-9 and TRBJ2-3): DTGVSQNPRHKITKRGQNVTFRCDPISEHNRLYWYRQTLGQGPEFLTYFQNEAQLEKSRLLSDRFSAERPKGSFSTLEIQRTEQGDSAMYLCASSPAVVGADTQYFGPGTRLTVL.

CDR3 in DNA: TGTGCCAGCCGACTAGCGGGGGACAATGAGCAGTTCTTC. Translation gives CASRLAGDNEQFF. The rearrangement links TRBV19 to TRBJ2-1; TRBD2 matches at 12 bases. The CDR3 loop spans 13 amino acids. The V gene's germline CDR1 is LNHDA and CDR2 SQIVND (reference sequence). V shed 9 bases, J shed 5 bases, and the junction held 2 bases outside the gene matches. Complete variable domain (other parts from reference TRBV19 and TRBJ2-1): DGGITQSPKYLFRKEGQNVTLSCEQNLNHDAMYWYRQDPGQGLRLIYYSQIVNDFQKGDIAEGYSVSREKKESFPLTVTSAQKNPTAFYLCASRLAGDNEQFFGPGTRLTVL.

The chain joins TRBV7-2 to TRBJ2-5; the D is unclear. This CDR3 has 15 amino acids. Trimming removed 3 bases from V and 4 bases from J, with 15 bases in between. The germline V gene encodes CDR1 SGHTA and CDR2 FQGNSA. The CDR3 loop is CASSFDFGGGETQYF. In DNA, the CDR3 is TGTGCCAGCAGCTTTGATTTCGGTGGTGGAGAGACCCAGTACTTC.

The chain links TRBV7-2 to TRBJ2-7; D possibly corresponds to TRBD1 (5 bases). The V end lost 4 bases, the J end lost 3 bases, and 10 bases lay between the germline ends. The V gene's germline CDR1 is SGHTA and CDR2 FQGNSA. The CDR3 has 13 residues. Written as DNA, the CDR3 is TGTGCCAGCAGCTCGACAGCATTCTACGAGCAGTACTTC. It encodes CASSSTAFYEQYF.

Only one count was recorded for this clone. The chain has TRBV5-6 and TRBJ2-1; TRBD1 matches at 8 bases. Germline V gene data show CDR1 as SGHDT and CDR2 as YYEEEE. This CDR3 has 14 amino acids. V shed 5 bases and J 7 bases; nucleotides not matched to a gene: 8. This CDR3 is CASRMTGEKNEQFF. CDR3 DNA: TGTGCCAGCAGGATGACAGGGGAGAAGAATGAGCAGTTCTTC.

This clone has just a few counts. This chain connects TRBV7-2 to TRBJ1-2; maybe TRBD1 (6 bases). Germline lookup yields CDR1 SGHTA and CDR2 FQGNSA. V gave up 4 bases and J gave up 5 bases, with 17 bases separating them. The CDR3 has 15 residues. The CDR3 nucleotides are TGTGCCAGCAGCTCCGCCCCAGGGGTTGGATATGGCTACACCTTC. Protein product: CASSSAPGVGYGYTF.

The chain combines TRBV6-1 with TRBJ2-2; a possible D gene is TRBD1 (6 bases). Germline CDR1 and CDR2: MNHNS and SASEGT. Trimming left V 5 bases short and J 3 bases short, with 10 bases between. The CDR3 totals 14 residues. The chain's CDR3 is CASSNTGYTGELFF. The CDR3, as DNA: TGTGCCAGCAGTAATACAGGGTACACCGGGGAGCTGTTTTTT.

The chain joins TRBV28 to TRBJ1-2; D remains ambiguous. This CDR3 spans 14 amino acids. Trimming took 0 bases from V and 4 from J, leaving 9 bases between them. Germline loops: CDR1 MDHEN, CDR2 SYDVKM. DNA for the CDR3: TGTGCCAGCAGTTTATGGGGAGGGTCCTATGGCTACACCTTC. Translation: CASSLWGGSYGYTF.

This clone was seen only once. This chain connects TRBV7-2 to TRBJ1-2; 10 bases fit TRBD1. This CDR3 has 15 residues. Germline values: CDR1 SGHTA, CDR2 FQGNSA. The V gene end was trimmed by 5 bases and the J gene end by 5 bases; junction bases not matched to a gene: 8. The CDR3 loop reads CASSLGQGDLYGYTF. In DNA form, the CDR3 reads TGTGCCAGCAGCCTCGGACAGGGGGATTTATATGGCTACACCTTC.

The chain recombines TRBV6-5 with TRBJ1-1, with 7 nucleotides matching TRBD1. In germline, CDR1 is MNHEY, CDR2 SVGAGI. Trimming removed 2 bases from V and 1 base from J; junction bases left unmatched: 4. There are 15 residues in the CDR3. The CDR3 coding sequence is TGTGCCAGCAGTTACCGACAGGGTGGGAACACTGAAGCTTTCTTT. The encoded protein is CASSYRQGGNTEAFF.

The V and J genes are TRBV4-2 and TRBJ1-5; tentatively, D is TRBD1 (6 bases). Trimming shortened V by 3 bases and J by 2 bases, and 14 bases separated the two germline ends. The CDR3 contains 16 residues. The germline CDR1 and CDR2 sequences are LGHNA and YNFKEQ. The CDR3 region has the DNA TGTGCCAGCAGCCACCTAGGGACAACTGGCAATCAGCCCCAGCATTTT. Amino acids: CASSHLGTTGNQPQHF.

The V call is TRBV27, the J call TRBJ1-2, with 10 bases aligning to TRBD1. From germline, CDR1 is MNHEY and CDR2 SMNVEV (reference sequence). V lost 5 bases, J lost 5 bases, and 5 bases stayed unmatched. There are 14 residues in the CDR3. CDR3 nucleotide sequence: TGTGCCAGCAGTGGACAGGGGGTGAGATATGGCTACACCTTC. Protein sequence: CASSGQGVRYGYTF.

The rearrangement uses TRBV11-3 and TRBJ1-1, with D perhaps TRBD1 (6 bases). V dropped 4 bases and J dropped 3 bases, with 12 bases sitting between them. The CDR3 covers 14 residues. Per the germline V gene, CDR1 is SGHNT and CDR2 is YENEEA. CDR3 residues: CASSYGTGYTEAFF. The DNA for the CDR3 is TGTGCCAGCAGCTACGGAACAGGGTACACTGAAGCTTTCTTT. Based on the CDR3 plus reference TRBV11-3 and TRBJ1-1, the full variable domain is EAGVVQSPRYKIIEKKQPVAFWCNPISGHNTLYWYLQNLGQGPELLIRYENEEAVDDSQLPKDRFSAERLKGVDSTLKIQPAELGDSAVYLCASSYGTGYTEAFFGQGTRLTVV.

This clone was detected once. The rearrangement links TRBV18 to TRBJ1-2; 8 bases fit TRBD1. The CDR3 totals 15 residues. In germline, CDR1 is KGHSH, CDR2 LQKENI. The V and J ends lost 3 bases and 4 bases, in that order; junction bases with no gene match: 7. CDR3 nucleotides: TGTGCCAGCTCACCGGGGACAGGATCCGTCTATGGCTACACCTTC. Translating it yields CASSPGTGSVYGYTF.

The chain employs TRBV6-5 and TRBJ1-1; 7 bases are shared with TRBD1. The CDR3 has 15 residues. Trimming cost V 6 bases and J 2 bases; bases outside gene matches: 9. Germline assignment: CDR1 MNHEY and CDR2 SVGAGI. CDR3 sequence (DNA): TGTGCCAGCAGGTCCACAGGGGACCCAAACACTGAAGCTTTCTTT. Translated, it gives CASRSTGDPNTEAFF.

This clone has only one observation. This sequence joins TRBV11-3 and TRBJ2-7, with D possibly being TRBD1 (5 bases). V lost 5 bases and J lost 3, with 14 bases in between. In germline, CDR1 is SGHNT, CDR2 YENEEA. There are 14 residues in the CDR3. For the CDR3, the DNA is TGTGCCAGCAGCACAAGACAGAAGGACTACGAGCAGTACTTC. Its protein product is CASSTRQKDYEQYF.

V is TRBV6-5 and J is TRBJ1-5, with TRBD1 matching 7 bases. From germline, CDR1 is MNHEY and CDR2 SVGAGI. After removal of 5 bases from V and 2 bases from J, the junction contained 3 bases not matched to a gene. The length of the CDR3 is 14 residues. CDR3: CASSTGTGNQPQHF. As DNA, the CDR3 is TGTGCCAGCAGTACCGGGACAGGCAATCAGCCCCAGCATTTT.

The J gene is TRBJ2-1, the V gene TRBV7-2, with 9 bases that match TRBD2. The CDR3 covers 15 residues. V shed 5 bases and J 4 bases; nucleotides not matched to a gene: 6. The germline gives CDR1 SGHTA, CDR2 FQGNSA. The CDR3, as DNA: TGTGCCAGCAGCCTACTGGCGGGAGGGTACAATGAGCAGTTCTTC. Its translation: CASSLLAGGYNEQFF.

CDR3 amino acids: CSVVKGLAEETQYF. As DNA, the CDR3 is TGCAGCGTCGTCAAAGGACTAGCGGAAGAGACCCAGTACTTC. The chain employs TRBV29-1 and TRBJ2-5, with 10 bases fitting TRBD2. V shed 6 bases and J 3 bases; nucleotides not matched to a gene: 7. Germline values: CDR1 SQVTM, CDR2 ANQGSEA. The CDR3 length is 14 residues. The full variable domain, with the rest looked up from reference TRBV29-1 and TRBJ2-5, is SAVISQKPSRDICQRGTSLTIQCQVDSQVTMMFWYRQQPGQSLTLIATANQGSEATYESGFVIDKFPISRPNLTFSTLTVSNMSPEDSSIYLCSVVKGLAEETQYFGPGTRLLVL.